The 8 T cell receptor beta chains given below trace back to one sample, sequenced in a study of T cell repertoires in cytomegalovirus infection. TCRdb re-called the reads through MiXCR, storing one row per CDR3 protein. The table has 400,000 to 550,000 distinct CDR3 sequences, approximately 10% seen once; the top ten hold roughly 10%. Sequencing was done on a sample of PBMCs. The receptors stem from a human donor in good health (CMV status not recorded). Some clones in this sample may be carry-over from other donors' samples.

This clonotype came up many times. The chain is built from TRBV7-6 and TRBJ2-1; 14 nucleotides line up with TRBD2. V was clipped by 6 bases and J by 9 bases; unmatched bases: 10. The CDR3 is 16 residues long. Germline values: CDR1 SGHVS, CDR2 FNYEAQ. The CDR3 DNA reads TGTGCCAGCAGAAACACCGGGACTAGCGGGAGTAGTGAGCAGTTCTTC. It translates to CASRNTGTSGSSEQFF.

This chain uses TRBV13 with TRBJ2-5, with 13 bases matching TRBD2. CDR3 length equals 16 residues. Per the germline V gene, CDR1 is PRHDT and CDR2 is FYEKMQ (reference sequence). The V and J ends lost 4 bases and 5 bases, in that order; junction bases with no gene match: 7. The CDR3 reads CASSSAGTSGMETQYF. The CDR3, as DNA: TGTGCCAGCAGCTCCGCCGGGACTAGCGGGATGGAGACCCAGTACTTC.

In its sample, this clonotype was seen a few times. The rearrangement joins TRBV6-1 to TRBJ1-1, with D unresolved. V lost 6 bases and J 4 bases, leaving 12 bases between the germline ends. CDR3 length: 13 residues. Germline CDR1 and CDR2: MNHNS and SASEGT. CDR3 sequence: CASSLQVGTEAFF. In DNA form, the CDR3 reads TGTGCCAGCAGCTTACAAGTGGGCACTGAAGCTTTCTTT.

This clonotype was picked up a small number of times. The CDR3 DNA reads TGCAGTGCGCCCAGACTACTAGGCGGGGCAGATACGCAGTATTTT. Residues: CSAPRLLGGADTQYF. The chain links TRBV20-1 to TRBJ2-3; possibly TRBD2 for D (6 bases). The V end was cut by 6 bases, the J end by 4 bases, with 20 bases between. This CDR3 region has 15 residues. Germline V lookup: CDR1 DFQATT, CDR2 SNEGSKA (reference sequence).

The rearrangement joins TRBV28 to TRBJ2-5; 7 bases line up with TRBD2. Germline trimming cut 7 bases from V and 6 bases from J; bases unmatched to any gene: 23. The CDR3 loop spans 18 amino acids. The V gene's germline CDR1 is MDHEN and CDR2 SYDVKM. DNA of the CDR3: TGTGCCAGCACCCCGTTCCCCGGGGGGTCCCCTTTCGAGAAGACCCAGTACTTC. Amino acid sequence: CASTPFPGGSPFEKTQYF.

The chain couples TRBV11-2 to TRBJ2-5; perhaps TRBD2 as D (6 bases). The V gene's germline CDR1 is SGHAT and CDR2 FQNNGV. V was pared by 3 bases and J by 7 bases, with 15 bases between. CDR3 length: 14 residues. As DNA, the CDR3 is TGTGCCAGCAGCTTTTCCGGCGGGGTCGTGACCCAGTACTTC. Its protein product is CASSFSGGVVTQYF. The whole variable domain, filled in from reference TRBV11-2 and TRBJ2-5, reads EAGVAQSPRYKIIEKRQSVAFWCNPISGHATLYWYQQILGQGPKLLIQFQNNGVVDDSQLPKDRFSAERLKGVDSTLKIQPAKLEDSAVYLCASSFSGGVVTQYFGPGTRLLVL.

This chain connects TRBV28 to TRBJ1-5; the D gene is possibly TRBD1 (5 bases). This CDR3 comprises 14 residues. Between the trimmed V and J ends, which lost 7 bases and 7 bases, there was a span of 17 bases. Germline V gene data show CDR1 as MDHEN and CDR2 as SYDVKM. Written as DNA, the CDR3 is TGTGCCAGCATTGATTGGGGGACGGGGCAGCCCCAGCATTTT. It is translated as CASIDWGTGQPQHF.

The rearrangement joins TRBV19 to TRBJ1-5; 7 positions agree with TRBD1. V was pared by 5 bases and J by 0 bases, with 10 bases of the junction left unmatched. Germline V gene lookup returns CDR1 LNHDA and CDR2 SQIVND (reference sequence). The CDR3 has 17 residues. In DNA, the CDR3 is TGTGCCAGTAGTCCCCGGGACAGCCTTTATAGCAATCAGCCCCAGCATTTT. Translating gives CASSPRDSLYSNQPQHF.